This T cell receptor beta chain was sequenced during a study of tumor-infiltrating lymphocytes in primary liver carcinoma. The template, approximately 500 ng total RNA, yielded TCR beta cDNA made with a constant-region primer. Slightly modified ARM-PCR, run as three nested multiplex PCR rounds, produced the TCR beta libraries. It was with TRBV1-TRBV30 forward primers and a C-beta reverse primer that the first two PCR rounds were run, at roughly 9 cycles each. TCRdb redid the calling of the multiplex PCR reads with MiXCR, one entry per CDR3 protein. The repertoire holds 150,000 to 200,000 distinct CDR3 sequences, with approximately 60% as singletons. CDR3 length: 16 amino acids. Germline V gives CDR1 LGHNA, CDR2 YNFKEQ. Regarding this clonotype: The junction differs from germline at one of its ends, possibly a read error.

Germline DNA was extracted too, while blood RNA derived from unsorted whole blood. This rearrangement joins TRBV4-2 to TRBJ2-1; the match to TRBD2 covers 8 bases. Sequenced input: peripheral blood. This TCR derives from a man in his forties or fifties with primary liver carcinoma and hepatitis B virus infection. CDR3 region: CASSQVTSGTHNEQFF. The DNA of the CDR3 is TGTGCCAGCAGCCAAGTTACTAGCGGAACCCACAATGAGCAATTCTTC.